This entry is about one T cell receptor beta chain. Other DNA sequences in the sample encode the same CDR3. The source of the sample is a study of shared clonotypes between healthy human individuals. Trimming removed 6 bases from V and 5 bases from J; junction bases left unmatched: 7. The CDR3 length is 14 residues. Germline values: CDR1 MDHEN, CDR2 SYDVKM. The assay was immunoSEQ multiplex PCR, and TCRdb's table has in-frame clones only and misses some. The sample consists of 550,000 to 800,000 clones, around two thirds of them appearing once. The chain combines TRBV28 with TRBJ2-7; 10 nucleotides align to TRBD1. The sequenced sample was memory CD4+ T cells sorted from blood. Subset of the sample: CD45RA-negative fraction. This sequence was found in a woman between 25 and 40 years old in good health. This CDR3 reads CASRGPGQGNEQYF. DNA for the CDR3: TGTGCCAGCAGGGGACCGGGACAGGGGAACGAGCAGTACTTC.